A single sample gave rise to the 22 T cell receptor beta chains below, sequenced in a study of blood T cell repertoires in COVID-19. Sequencing was performed with immunoSEQ multiplex PCR; in TCRdb, only in-frame clones are kept and a portion is missing. The sample yields a few hundred thousand clones, 88% seen once. The sequenced sample consisted of PBMCs or T cells enriched from blood (not recorded which). The receptors derive from a woman aged 18-35 years who had recovered from COVID-19.

The rearrangement uses TRBV7-6 and TRBJ1-3; no definite D call. Looked up from germline, CDR1 is SGHVS and CDR2 is FNYEAQ. The ends were cut back, 1 base at V and 4 bases at J, with 11 bases in the middle. The length of the CDR3 is 15 residues. The chain's CDR3 is CASSLVGGSGNTIYF. CDR3 DNA: TGTGCCAGCAGCTTAGTTGGCGGGAGCGGAAACACCATATATTTT.

This chain joins TRBV5-1 and TRBJ2-6, with 9 bases lining up with TRBD1. The CDR3 sequence is 19 residues long. Unmatched junction bases numbered 10, after V lost 3 bases and J lost 0 bases. In germline, CDR1 is SGHRS, CDR2 YFSETQ. Here the CDR3 DNA reads TGCGCCAGCAGCTCGAGGTTACAGGGGGCTCTCTCTGGGGCCAACGTCCTGACTTTC. This gives the protein CASSSRLQGALSGANVLTF.

This clone was detected once. J is TRBJ2-3 and V is TRBV7-8; 7 nucleotides agree with TRBD2. The CDR3 loop spans 13 amino acids. After removal of 1 base from V and 11 bases from J, the junction contained 6 bases not matched to a gene. The germline V gene encodes CDR1 SGHVS and CDR2 FQNEAQ. The DNA of the CDR3 is TGTGCCAGCAGCTTAGGGCTCTCGGGAGGGCAGTATTTT. Translation: CASSLGLSGGQYF.

This rearrangement joins TRBV24-1 to TRBJ2-3; TRBD1 is a possible D gene (6 bases). The germline CDR1 and CDR2 sequences are KGHDR and SFDVKD. The CDR3 has 14 amino acids. Trimming pared 4 bases from V and 2 bases from J, leaving 9 bases between. CDR3 residues: CATSDRDNTDTQYF. CDR3 bases: TGTGCCACCAGTGACCGGGACAACACAGATACGCAGTATTTT.

V and J are TRBV5-1 and TRBJ2-5; the match to TRBD2 covers 14 bases. Germline trimming cut 9 bases from V and 3 bases from J; bases unmatched to any gene: 4. In germline, CDR1 is SGHRS, CDR2 YFSETQ. The length of the CDR3 is 14 residues. The CDR3 sequence: CATSGLAGEETQYF. The CDR3 nucleotides read TGCGCCACCTCGGGACTAGCGGGGGAAGAGACCCAGTACTTC.

The V and J genes are TRBV19 and TRBJ1-5; D is possibly TRBD1 (5 bases). Per the germline V gene, CDR1 is LNHDA and CDR2 is SQIVND (reference sequence). The CDR3 has 14 amino acids. V was clipped by 4 bases and J by 6 bases, with 13 bases between them. CDR3 protein: CASSRQGLPQPQHF. The CDR3 coding sequence is TGTGCCAGTAGTAGGCAGGGACTTCCTCAGCCCCAGCATTTT.

This clone was detected only once. The chain couples TRBV28 to TRBJ2-7, with D possibly matching TRBD1 (6 bases). Per the germline V gene, CDR1 is MDHEN and CDR2 is SYDVKM. The V end lost 4 bases, the J end lost 3 bases, and 13 bases lay between the germline ends. The length of the CDR3 is 14 residues. The CDR3 DNA is TGTGCCAGCAGTTCGCGGACAGTTGGCTACGAGCAGTACTTC. Protein: CASSSRTVGYEQYF.

The rearrangement links TRBV15 to TRBJ2-3; 7 nucleotides align to TRBD1. The CDR3 totals 14 residues. V dropped 8 bases and J dropped 5; count of bases not matched to a gene: 10. The germline gives CDR1 LNHNV, CDR2 YYDKDF (reference sequence). This CDR3 is CATQRGPAGDTQYF. The DNA for the CDR3 is TGTGCCACCCAAAGGGGGCCAGCTGGAGATACGCAGTATTTT. Complete variable domain (other parts from reference TRBV15 and TRBJ2-3): DAMVIQNPRYQVTQFGKPVTLSCSQTLNHNVMYWYQQKSSQAPKLLFHYYDKDFNNEADTPDNFQSRRPNTSFCFLDIRSPGLGDTAMYLCATQRGPAGDTQYFGPGTRLTVL.

This rearrangement joins TRBV18 to TRBJ1-2; D gene uncertain. CDR1 and CDR2 from the germline V gene are KGHSH and LQKENI. V was trimmed by 1 base and J by 1 base, leaving 7 bases between them. The CDR3 spans 14 residues. The chain's CDR3 is CASSPRRFNYGYTF. The CDR3 bases are TGTGCCAGCTCACCACGGAGGTTTAACTATGGCTACACCTTC.

This rearrangement joins TRBV11-2 to TRBJ2-6; D not resolved. Germline CDR1 is SGHAT and CDR2 is FQNNGV. The CDR3 length is 11 residues. CDR3 residues: CASSGANVLTF. CDR3 bases: TGTGCGTCGTCTGGGGCCAACGTCCTGACTTTC.

In this sample, this clone turned up once. This sequence joins TRBV5-1 and TRBJ2-2, with TRBD1 matching 7 bases. The CDR3 is made up of 14 amino acids. Per the germline V gene, CDR1 is SGHRS and CDR2 is YFSETQ. Trimming took 6 bases from V and 3 from J; bases not matched to a gene: 5. For the CDR3, the DNA is TGCGCCAGCACCAGGCAGGGGGACACCGGGGAGCTGTTTTTT. It encodes CASTRQGDTGELFF.

V usage is TRBV18 and J usage is TRBJ1-6, with a tentative D call TRBD1 (6 bases). Germline values: CDR1 KGHSH, CDR2 LQKENI. The CDR3 loop spans 15 amino acids. The V end lost 4 bases, the J end lost 2 bases, and 9 bases lay between the germline ends. CDR3 DNA sequence: TGTGCCAGCTCACGGGGGACACCCTATAATTCACCCCTCCACTTT. It translates to CASSRGTPYNSPLHF.

The chain links TRBV12-3 or TRBV12-4 to TRBJ2-3; D is unclear. V was trimmed by 7 bases and J by 4 bases, leaving 9 bases between them. The CDR3 extends over 12 amino acids. For the CDR3, the DNA is TGTGCCAGCAACCTTCACTCAGATACGCAGTATTTT. Translated, it gives CASNLHSDTQYF.

This clone was observed a single time. This chain uses TRBV9 with TRBJ2-2; no reliable D call. Germline V gene sequence: CDR1 SGDLS, CDR2 YYNGEE. CDR3 length: 13 residues. The V and J ends lost 6 bases and 4 bases respectively, with 10 bases between them. In DNA form, the CDR3 reads TGTGCCAGCACCACAGCTTCCACCGGGGAGCTGTTTTTT. Amino acid sequence: CASTTASTGELFF.

The chain has TRBV2 and TRBJ1-1; D ambiguous. CDR3 size: 14 residues. V was shortened by 7 bases and J by 4 bases, with 16 bases between the two germline ends. Per the germline V gene, CDR1 is SNHLY and CDR2 is FYNNEI. For the CDR3, the DNA is TGTGCCAGCACTGTTGAGGCGCGGGGCACTGAAGCTTTCTTT. It encodes CASTVEARGTEAFF.

This clone appeared once. The chain joins TRBV5-1 to TRBJ1-3; D remains unclear. V was shortened by 0 bases and J by 0 bases, with 7 bases between the two germline ends. CDR1 and CDR2 (germline): SGHRS, YFSETQ. The CDR3 consists of 15 residues. The CDR3 sequence: CASSLDASSGNTIYF. The CDR3 region has the DNA TGCGCCAGCAGCTTGGACGCGAGCTCTGGAAACACCATATATTTT.

The table lists this clone with a count of one. The rearrangement joins TRBV7-3 to TRBJ2-1; 7 bases are a match to TRBD1. V was clipped by 5 bases and J by 5 bases; unmatched bases: 3. The V gene's germline CDR1 is SGHTA and CDR2 FQGTGA. There are 13 residues in the CDR3. In DNA form, the CDR3 reads TGTGCCAGCAGCGAACAGGGGAACAATGAGCAGTTCTTC. Translating gives CASSEQGNNEQFF.

This clone was seen just once. V is TRBV18 and J is TRBJ1-2, with D perhaps matching TRBD1 (6 bases). V was pared by 0 bases and J by 3 bases, with 14 bases between. Looked up from germline, CDR1 is KGHSH and CDR2 is LQKENI. The CDR3 runs 16 residues. The CDR3 region is CASSPPSRGSDYGYTF. In DNA form, the CDR3 reads TGTGCCAGCTCACCACCGAGCAGGGGCAGTGACTATGGCTACACCTTC.

The rearrangement joins TRBV2 to TRBJ1-3; 9 positions agree with TRBD1. CDR1 SNHLY and CDR2 FYNNEI come from the germline V gene. Trimming removed 9 bases from V and 8 bases from J; junction bases left unmatched: 8. This CDR3 is built from 13 residues. CDR3 in amino acids: CARRGDRVHTIYF. The CDR3 nucleotides read TGTGCCAGAAGAGGGGACAGGGTTCACACCATATATTTT.

The gene calls are TRBV6-5 and TRBJ1-1; D gene ambiguous. Trimming stripped 8 bases from V and 10 bases from J, with 17 bases between. CDR3 size: 12 residues. Germline V gene data show CDR1 as MNHEY and CDR2 as SVGAGI. CDR3 region: CASSNGVEGAFF. CDR3 sequence (DNA): TGTGCCAGCTCAAATGGGGTTGAGGGAGCTTTCTTT.

Only one count was recorded for this clone. This chain uses TRBV5-1 with TRBJ1-1; TRBD1 matches 10 bases. CDR1 and CDR2 from the germline V gene are SGHRS and YFSETQ. V shed 4 bases, J shed 2 bases, and the junction held 8 bases outside the gene matches. This CDR3 contains 16 residues. In DNA, the CDR3 is TGCGCCAGCAGCCTTCGAGGACAGGGGGTTAACACTGAAGCTTTCTTT. As protein: CASSLRGQGVNTEAFF.

V usage is TRBV4-3 and J usage is TRBJ1-2; 10 nucleotides line up with TRBD1. The CDR3 length is 17 residues. CDR1 is LGHNA, CDR2 YSLEER, per germline. V was pared by 1 base and J by 3 bases, with 8 bases of the junction left unmatched. The CDR3 loop is CASSQVLRTGGDYGYTF. In DNA form, the CDR3 reads TGCGCCAGCAGCCAAGTCTTGAGGACAGGGGGGGACTATGGCTACACCTTC.